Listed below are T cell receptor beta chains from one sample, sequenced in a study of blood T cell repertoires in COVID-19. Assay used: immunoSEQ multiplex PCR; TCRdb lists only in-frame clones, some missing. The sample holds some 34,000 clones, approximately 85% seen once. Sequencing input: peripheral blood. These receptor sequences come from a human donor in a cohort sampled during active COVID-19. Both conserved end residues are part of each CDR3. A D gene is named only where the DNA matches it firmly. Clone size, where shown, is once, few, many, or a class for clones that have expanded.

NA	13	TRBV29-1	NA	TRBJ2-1	CSVASRIAGEQFF	TGCAGCGTTGCCAGCCGCATCGCGGGTGAGCAGTTCTTC
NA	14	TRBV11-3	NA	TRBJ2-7	CASSLFDRSYEQYF	TGTGCCAGCAGCCTCTTCGACAGGAGCTACGAGCAGTACTTC
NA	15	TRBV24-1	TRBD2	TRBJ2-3	CATSDPSGRGDTQYF	TGTGCCACCAGTGACCCTAGCGGGAGGGGGGATACGCAGTATTTT
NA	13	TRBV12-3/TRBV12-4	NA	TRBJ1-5	CASSSYSNQPQHF	TGTGCCAGCAGTTCCTATAGCAATCAGCCCCAGCATTTT
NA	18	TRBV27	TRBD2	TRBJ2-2	CASSFLASGSRGTGELFF	TGTGCCAGCAGTTTCCTGGCTAGCGGGAGTAGAGGCACCGGGGAGCTGTTTTTT
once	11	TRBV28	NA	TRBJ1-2	CASSAIHGYTF	TGTGCCAGCAGTGCGATCCATGGCTACACCTTC
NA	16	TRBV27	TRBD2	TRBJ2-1	CASLPLGSGSNNEQFF	TGTGCCAGCCTACCCTTGGGAAGCGGGAGCAACAATGAGCAGTTCTTC
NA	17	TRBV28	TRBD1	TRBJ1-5	CASSQTGQGLSNQPQHF	TGTGCCAGCAGCCAAACCGGACAGGGCCTTTCCAATCAGCCCCAGCATTTT
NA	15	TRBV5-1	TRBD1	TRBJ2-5	CASSLGQAYQETQYF	TGCGCCAGCAGCCTCGGACAGGCGTACCAAGAGACCCAGTACTTC
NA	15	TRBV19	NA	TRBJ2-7	CATWEGSGGESEQYF	TGTGCCACCTGGGAGGGCTCCGGGGGCGAAAGCGAGCAGTACTTC
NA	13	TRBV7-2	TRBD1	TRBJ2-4	CASSLEYRGIQYF	TGTGCCAGCAGCTTAGAATACAGGGGGATTCAGTACTTC
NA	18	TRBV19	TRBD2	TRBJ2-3	CASSQRPLGLAGSNTQYF	TGTGCCAGTAGCCAGCGCCCTCTTGGACTAGCGGGATCTAATACGCAGTATTTT
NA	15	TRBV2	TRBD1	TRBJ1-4	CASSLGDSSNEKLFF	TGTGCCAGCAGCCTGGGGGACAGCTCTAATGAAAAACTGTTTTTT
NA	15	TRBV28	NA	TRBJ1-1	CASSSLTALNTEAFF	TGTGCCAGCAGTTCCCTGACAGCCTTGAACACTGAAGCTTTCTTT
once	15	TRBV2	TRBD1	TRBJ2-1	CASSGQGVGYNEQFF	TGTGCCAGCAGTGGCCAGGGGGTTGGATACAATGAGCAGTTCTTC
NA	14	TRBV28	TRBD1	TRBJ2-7	CASTLGTGRYEQYF	TGTGCCAGCACCTTAGGGACAGGGCGGTACGAGCAGTACTTC
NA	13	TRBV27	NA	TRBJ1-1	CASSLRGGSEAFF	TGTGCCAGCAGTTTAAGGGGGGGAAGTGAAGCTTTCTTT
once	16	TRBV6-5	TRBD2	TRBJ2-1	CASSSWGLATYNEQFF	TGTGCCAGCAGTTCTTGGGGACTAGCAACCTACAATGAGCAGTTCTTC
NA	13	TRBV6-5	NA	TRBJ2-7	CASSYSAGLVEYF	TGTGCCAGCAGTTACTCGGCAGGACTTGTGGAGTACTTC
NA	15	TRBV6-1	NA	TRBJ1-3	CASSEVWGGWNTIYF	TGTGCCAGCAGTGAAGTGTGGGGGGGTTGGAACACCATATATTTT
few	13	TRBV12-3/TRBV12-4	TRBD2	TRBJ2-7	CASSSGLYYEQYF	TGTGCCAGCAGTTCGGGACTATACTACGAGCAGTACTTC
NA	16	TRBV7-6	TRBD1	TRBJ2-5	CASSLGTGGSRETQYF	TGTGCCAGCAGCTTGGGGACAGGGGGTTCCAGGGAGACCCAGTACTTC
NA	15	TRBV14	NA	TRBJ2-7	CASSQEEGRPNEQYF	TGTGCCAGCAGCCAAGAGGAGGGGCGCCCCAACGAGCAGTACTTC
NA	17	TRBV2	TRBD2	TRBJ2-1	CASTEGLKSQGGNEQFF	TGTGCCAGCACCGAGGGACTAAAAAGTCAAGGTGGCAATGAGCAGTTCTTC
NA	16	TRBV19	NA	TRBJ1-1	CASTGVTGPLGTEAFF	TGTGCCAGTACCGGCGTGACAGGCCCCTTAGGCACTGAAGCTTTCTTT
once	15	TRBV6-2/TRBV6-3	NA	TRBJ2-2	CASSEGGRHTGELFF	TGTGCCAGCAGCGAAGGGGGAAGGCACACCGGGGAGCTGTTTTTT
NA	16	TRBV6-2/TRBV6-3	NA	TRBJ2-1	CASSTRERGPANEQFF	TGTGCCAGCAGTACTCGGGAGAGGGGTCCTGCCAATGAGCAGTTCTTC